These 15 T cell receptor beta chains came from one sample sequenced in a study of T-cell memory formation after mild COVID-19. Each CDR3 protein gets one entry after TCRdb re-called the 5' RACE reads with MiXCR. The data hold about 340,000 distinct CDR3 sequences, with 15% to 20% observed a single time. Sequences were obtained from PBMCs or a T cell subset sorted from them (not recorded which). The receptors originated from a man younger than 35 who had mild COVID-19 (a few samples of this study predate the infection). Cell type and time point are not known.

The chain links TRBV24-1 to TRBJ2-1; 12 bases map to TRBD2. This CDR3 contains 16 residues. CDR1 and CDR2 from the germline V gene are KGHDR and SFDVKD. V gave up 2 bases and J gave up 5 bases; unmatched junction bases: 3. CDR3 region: CATSDSRLAGDNEQFF. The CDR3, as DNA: TGTGCCACCAGTGATTCCCGACTAGCGGGGGACAATGAGCAGTTCTTC.

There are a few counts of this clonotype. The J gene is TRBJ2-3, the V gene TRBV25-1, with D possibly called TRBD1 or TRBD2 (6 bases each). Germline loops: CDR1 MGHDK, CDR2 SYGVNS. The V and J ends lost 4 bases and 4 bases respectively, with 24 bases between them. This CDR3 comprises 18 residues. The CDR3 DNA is TGTGCCAGCAGTGCATCTATTTTAGAGGGGGGAGTCCCAGATACGCAGTATTTT. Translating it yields CASSASILEGGVPDTQYF.

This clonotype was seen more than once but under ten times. The CDR3 loop reads CASSRAGGGLGSPLHF. CDR3 bases: TGCGCCAGCAGCCGCGCAGGGGGCGGCCTTGGTTCACCCCTCCACTTT. The V gene is TRBV4-1, the J gene TRBJ1-6; 8 positions match TRBD1. CDR3 length: 16 amino acids. Trimming at V came to 4 bases and at J to 9 bases, leaving 11 bases not matched to a gene. The germline V gene encodes CDR1 MGHRA and CDR2 YSYEKL.

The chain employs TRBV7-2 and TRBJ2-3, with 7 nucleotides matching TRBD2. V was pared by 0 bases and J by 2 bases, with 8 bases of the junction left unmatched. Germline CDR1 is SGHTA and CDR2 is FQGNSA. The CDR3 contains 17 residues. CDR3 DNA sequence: TGTGCCAGCAGCTTAGCGCGATGGGGGGGTTCCACAGATACGCAGTATTTT. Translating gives CASSLARWGGSTDTQYF. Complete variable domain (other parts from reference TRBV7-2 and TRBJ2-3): GAGVSQSPSNKVTEKGKDVELRCDPISGHTALYWYRQSLGQGLEFLIYFQGNSAPDKSGLPSDRFSAERTGGSVSTLTIQRTQQEDSAVYLCASSLARWGGSTDTQYFGPGTRLTVL.

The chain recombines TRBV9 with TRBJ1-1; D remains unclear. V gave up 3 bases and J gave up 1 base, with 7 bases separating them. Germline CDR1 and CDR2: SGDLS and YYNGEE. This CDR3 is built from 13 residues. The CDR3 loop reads CASSAHSNTEAFF. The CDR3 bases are TGTGCCAGCAGCGCACATTCGAACACTGAAGCTTTCTTT.

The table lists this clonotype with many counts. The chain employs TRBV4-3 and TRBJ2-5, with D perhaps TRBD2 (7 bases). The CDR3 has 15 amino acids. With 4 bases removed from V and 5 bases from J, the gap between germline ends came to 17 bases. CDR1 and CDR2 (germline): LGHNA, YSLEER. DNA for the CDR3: TGCGCCAGCAGCCCCAGACTGGGGGGGCAGGAGACCCAGTACTTC. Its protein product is CASSPRLGGQETQYF.

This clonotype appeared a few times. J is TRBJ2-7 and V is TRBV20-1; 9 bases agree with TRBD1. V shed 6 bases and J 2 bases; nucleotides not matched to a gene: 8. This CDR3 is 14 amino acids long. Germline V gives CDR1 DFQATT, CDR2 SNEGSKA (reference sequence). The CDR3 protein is CSAARDRAAYEQYV. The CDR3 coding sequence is TGCAGTGCCGCTCGGGACAGGGCGGCCTACGAGCAGTACGTC.

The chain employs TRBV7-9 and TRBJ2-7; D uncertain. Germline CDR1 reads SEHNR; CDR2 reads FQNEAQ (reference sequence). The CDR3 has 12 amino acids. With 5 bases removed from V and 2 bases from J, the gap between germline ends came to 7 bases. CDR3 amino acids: CASSRGPYEQYV. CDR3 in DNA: TGTGCCAGCAGCCGTGGTCCCTACGAGCAGTACGTC.

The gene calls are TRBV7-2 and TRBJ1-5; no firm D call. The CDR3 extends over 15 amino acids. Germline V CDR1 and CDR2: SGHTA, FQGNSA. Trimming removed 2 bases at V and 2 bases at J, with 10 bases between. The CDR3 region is CASSLTGWGNQPQHF. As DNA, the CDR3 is TGTGCCAGCAGCTTAACGGGATGGGGCAATCAGCCCCAGCATTTT. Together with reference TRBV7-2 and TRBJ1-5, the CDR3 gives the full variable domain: GAGVSQSPSNKVTEKGKDVELRCDPISGHTALYWYRQSLGQGLEFLIYFQGNSAPDKSGLPSDRFSAERTGGSVSTLTIQRTQQEDSAVYLCASSLTGWGNQPQHFGDGTRLSIL.

The CDR3 DNA reads as TGTGCCAGCACCCAGGGGAAGCGGGGAAAAATAGCAGATACGCAGTATTTT. Residues: CASTQGKRGKIADTQYF. This chain links TRBV6-2 or TRBV6-3 with TRBJ2-3, with D perhaps TRBD2 (7 bases). The CDR3 has 17 residues. Trimming pared 7 bases from V and 4 bases from J, leaving 24 bases between. Germline V lookup: CDR1 MNHEY, CDR2 SVGEGT.

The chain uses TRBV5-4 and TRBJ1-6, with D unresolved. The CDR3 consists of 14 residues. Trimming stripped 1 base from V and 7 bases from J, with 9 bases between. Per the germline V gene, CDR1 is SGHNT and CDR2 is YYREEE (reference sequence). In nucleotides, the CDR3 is TGTGCCAGCAGCTTGCCACAGCCAAATTCACCCCTCCACTTT. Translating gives CASSLPQPNSPLHF.

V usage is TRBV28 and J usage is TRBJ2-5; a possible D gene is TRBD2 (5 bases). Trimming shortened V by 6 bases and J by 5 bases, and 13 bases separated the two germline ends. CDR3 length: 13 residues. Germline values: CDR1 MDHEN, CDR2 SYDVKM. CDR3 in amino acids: CASRVGVSETQYF. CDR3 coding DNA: TGTGCCAGCAGGGTGGGAGTCTCCGAGACCCAGTACTTC.

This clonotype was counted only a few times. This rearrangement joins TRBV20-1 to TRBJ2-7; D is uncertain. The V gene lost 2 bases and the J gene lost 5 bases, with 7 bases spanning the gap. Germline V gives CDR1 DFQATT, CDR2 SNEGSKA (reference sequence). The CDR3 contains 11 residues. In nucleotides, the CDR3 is TGCAGTGCTAGAACTTATAACGAGCAGTACTTC. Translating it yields CSARTYNEQYF.

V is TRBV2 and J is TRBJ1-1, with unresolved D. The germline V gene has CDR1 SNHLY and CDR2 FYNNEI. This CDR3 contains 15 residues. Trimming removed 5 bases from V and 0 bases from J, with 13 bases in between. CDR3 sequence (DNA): TGTGCCAGCAGTATCGGCAACCCCATGAACACTGAAGCTTTCTTT. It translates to CASSIGNPMNTEAFF.

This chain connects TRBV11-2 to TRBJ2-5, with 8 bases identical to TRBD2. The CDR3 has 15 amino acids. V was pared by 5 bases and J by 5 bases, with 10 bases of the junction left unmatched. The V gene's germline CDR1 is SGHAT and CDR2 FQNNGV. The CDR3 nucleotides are TGTGCCAGCAGCCGTAGCGGGGCAACGTCGGAGACCCAGTACTTC. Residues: CASSRSGATSETQYF.